These T cell receptor beta chains were read from a single sample in a study of cytomegalovirus exposure and HLA in healthy donors. The table came from immunoSEQ multiplex PCR; TCRdb's copy has only in-frame clones and leaves some out. Among more than 90,000 clones listed, just under 70% were seen once. Input material: PBMCs. The receptors originated from a man in his fifties in good health and CMV-seronegative. CDR3s leave out the opening cysteine and the closing phenylalanine or tryptophan. The D gene is left open where the match is weak.

length: 16; J: TRBJ2-3; D: .; V: TRBV14; CDR3: ASSQAEFRGLPRDTQY
length: 14; J: TRBJ2-6; D: .; V: TRBV19; CDR3: ASSIRKGYGANVLT
length: 12; J: TRBJ1-1; D: TRBD1; V: TRBV5-8; CDR3: ASRTSTGPKGAF
length: 13; J: TRBJ2-3; D: .; V: TRBV19; CDR3: ASSPWRESADTQY
length: 10; J: TRBJ2-1; D: .; V: TRBV11-2; CDR3: ASRGGGGEQF
length: 13; J: TRBJ2-7; D: TRBD2; V: TRBV7-2; CDR3: ASSLLAGGINEQY
length: 13; J: TRBJ1-5; D: .; V: TRBV5-1; CDR3: ASSLDSYSNQPQH
length: 14; J: TRBJ2-3; D: TRBD2; V: TRBV4-3; CDR3: ASSQEGLVITDTQY
length: 14; J: TRBJ2-1; D: TRBD2; V: TRBV5-1; CDR3: ASSLRAGGIGDEQF
length: 13; J: TRBJ2-3; D: TRBD2; V: TRBV6-6; CDR3: ASSSIAGVTDTQY
length: 15; J: TRBJ2-1; D: TRBD2; V: TRBV7-9; CDR3: ASSSGGGSFSYNEQF
length: 17; J: TRBJ2-3; D: TRBD1; V: TRBV5-1; CDR3: ASSSAPFGQASSTDTQY
length: 11; J: TRBJ2-3; D: .; V: TRBV4-1; CDR3: ASSRGEADTQY
length: 14; J: TRBJ2-2; D: TRBD1; V: TRBV11-3; CDR3: ASSQPDRGDTGELF
length: 13; J: TRBJ2-2; D: TRBD1; V: TRBV6-5; CDR3: ASSPGTGYPGELF
length: 12; J: TRBJ1-1; D: .; V: TRBV5-6; CDR3: ASCFPGDLTEAF
length: 13; J: TRBJ2-2; D: TRBD2; V: TRBV7-2; CDR3: ASSFSGGATGELF
length: 12; J: TRBJ2-2; D: .; V: TRBV29-1; CDR3: SVPDWLNTGELF
length: 10; J: TRBJ1-2; D: .; V: TRBV5-4; CDR3: ASSPGRGGYT
length: 12; J: TRBJ2-7; D: .; V: TRBV15; CDR3: ATSWTAHSYEQY
length: 13; J: TRBJ2-3; D: .; V: TRBV5-6; CDR3: ASSLEGQGKDTQY
length: 12; J: TRBJ2-7; D: .; V: TRBV12-5; CDR3: ASGLGLPPYEQY
length: 14; J: TRBJ2-7; D: .; V: TRBV7-3; CDR3: ASSLSASASSYEQY
length: 14; J: TRBJ2-7; D: TRBD2; V: TRBV11-2; CDR3: ASSLVWRELAYEQY
length: 12; J: TRBJ2-1; D: .; V: TRBV4-3; CDR3: ASSQGSGSRAQF
length: 11; J: TRBJ2-5; D: .; V: TRBV30; CDR3: AWSTGLQGTQY
length: 12; J: TRBJ2-2; D: TRBD2; V: TRBV6-5; CDR3: ASSGLAGSGELF
length: 14; J: TRBJ2-1; D: .; V: TRBV4-1; CDR3: ASSQVPGTSYNEQF
length: 13; J: TRBJ2-3; D: TRBD1; V: TRBV7-3; CDR3: ASSSTGAVTDTQY
length: 17; J: TRBJ2-1; D: TRBD2; V: TRBV9; CDR3: ASSVDPGTSGRALNEQF
length: 13; J: TRBJ1-3; D: TRBD1; V: TRBV28; CDR3: ASSNPGGSGNTIY
length: 12; J: TRBJ2-3; D: .; V: TRBV5-8; CDR3: ASSLRGSTDTQY
length: 14; J: TRBJ2-3; D: TRBD2; V: TRBV29-1; CDR3: SVEGGQGLGTDTQY
length: 13; J: TRBJ1-2; D: .; V: TRBV19; CDR3: ASRGTGKKSYGYT
length: 13; J: TRBJ1-2; D: .; V: TRBV5-1; CDR3: ASSLGTGTIYGYT
length: 13; J: TRBJ1-1; D: TRBD1; V: TRBV29-1; CDR3: SGRTGVISNTEAF
length: 13; J: TRBJ1-5; D: TRBD1; V: TRBV6-6; CDR3: ASRWDRGYNQPQH
length: 11; J: TRBJ1-1; D: .; V: TRBV2; CDR3: ASSGGEVAEAF
length: 12; J: TRBJ1-6; D: .; V: TRBV27; CDR3: ASSLLTYNSPLH
length: 11; J: TRBJ1-5; D: .; V: TRBV7-8; CDR3: ASSLSPVQPQH
length: 14; J: TRBJ2-2; D: .; V: TRBV19; CDR3: ASSRDWILGTGELF
length: 10; J: TRBJ2-3; D: TRBD2; V: TRBV30; CDR3: AWSTSADTQY
length: 12; J: TRBJ2-3; D: TRBD1; V: TRBV7-2; CDR3: ASSYDRGTDTQY
length: 17; J: TRBJ2-3; D: TRBD2; V: TRBV19; CDR3: VSSREASGSSPSTDTQY
length: 12; J: TRBJ1-5; D: .; V: TRBV9; CDR3: ASSVGGHNQPQH